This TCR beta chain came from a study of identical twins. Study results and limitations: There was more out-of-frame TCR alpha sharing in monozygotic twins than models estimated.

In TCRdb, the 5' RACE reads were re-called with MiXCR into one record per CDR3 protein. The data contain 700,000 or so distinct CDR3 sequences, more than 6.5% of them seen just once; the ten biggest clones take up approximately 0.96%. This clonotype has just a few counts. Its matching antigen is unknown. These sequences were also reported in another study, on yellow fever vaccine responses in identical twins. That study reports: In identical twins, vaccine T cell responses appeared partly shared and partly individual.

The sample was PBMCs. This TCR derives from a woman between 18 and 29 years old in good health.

DNA for the CDR3: TGTGCCAGCAGCCTTCGGACAGGTGAGCAGTTCTTC. Translated, it gives CASSLRTGEQFF. This chain connects TRBV3-1 to TRBJ2-1; 7 bases are shared with TRBD1. This CDR3 contains 12 residues. V was clipped by 4 bases and J by 9 bases; unmatched bases: 3. Germline lookup yields CDR1 LGHDT and CDR2 YNNKEL (reference sequence).